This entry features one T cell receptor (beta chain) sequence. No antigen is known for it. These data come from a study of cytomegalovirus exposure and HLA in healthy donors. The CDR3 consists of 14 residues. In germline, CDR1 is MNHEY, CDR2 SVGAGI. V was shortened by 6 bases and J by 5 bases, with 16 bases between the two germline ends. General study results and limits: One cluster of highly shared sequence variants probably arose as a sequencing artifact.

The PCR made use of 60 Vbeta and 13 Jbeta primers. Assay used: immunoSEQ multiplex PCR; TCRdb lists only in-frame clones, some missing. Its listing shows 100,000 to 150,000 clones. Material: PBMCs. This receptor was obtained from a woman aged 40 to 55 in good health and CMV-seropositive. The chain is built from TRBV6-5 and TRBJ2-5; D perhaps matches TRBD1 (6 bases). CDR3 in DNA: TGTGCCAGCAGACACCACAGGGCGGGCGAGACCCAGTACTTC. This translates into CASRHHRAGETQYF.